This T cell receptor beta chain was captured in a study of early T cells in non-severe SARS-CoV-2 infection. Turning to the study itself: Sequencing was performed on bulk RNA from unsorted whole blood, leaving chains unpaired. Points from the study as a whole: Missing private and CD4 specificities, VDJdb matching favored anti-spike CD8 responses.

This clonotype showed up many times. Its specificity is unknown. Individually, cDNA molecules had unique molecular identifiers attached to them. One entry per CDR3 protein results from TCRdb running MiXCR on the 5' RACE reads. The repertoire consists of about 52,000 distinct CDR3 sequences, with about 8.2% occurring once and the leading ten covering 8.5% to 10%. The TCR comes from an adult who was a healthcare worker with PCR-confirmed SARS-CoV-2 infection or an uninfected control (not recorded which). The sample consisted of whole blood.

The CDR3 protein is CASSLNSPGELFF. DNA of the CDR3: TGTGCCAGCAGCTTAAATTCTCCCGGGGAGCTGTTTTTT. This chain uses TRBV7-3 with TRBJ2-2; D call uncertain. V was trimmed by 1 base and J by 6 bases, leaving 6 bases between them. CDR3 length: 13 amino acids. Germline V gene data show CDR1 as SGHTA and CDR2 as FQGTGA.